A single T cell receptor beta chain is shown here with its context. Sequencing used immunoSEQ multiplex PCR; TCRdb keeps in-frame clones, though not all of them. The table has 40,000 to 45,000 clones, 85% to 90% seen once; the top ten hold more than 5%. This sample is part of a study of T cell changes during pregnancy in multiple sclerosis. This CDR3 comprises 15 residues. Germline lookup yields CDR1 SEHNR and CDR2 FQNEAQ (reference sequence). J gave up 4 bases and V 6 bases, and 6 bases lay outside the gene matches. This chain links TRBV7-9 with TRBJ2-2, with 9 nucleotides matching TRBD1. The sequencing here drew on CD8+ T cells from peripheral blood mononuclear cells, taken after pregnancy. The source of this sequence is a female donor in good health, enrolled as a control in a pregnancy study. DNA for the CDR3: TGTGCCAGCAGAGGTCGACAGGGGGGCACCGGGGAGCTGTTTTTT. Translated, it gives CASRGRQGGTGELFF.